This T cell receptor (beta chain) was identified in a study of Ad26.COV2.S vaccination and SARS-CoV-2 variants. Treatment of the sample: some 20 received Ad26.COV2.S at low or high dose, single or two shots; 5 received placebo; per-sample allocation not given. Samples analyzed were those drawn on day 63 after the first vaccine or placebo injection. An adult donor aged 18-55 years was enrolled in Boston. The germline V gene has CDR1 LNHDA and CDR2 SQIVND (reference sequence). There are 14 residues in the CDR3. V was trimmed by 5 bases and J by 4 bases, leaving 12 bases between them. Concerning this clone itself: The target antigen is unknown.

This table comes from immunoSEQ multiplex PCR, and its TCRdb copy is limited to in-frame clones, with some not included. Of about 480,000 clones detected, around nine tenths appear once; the ten largest clones hold roughly 13%. Broader study findings: The TCR-based breadth and depth measures might underestimate overall T cell responses.

V usage is TRBV19 and J usage is TRBJ2-1; unclear D gene. The source was peripheral blood, collected in a trial of Ad26.COV2.S vaccine versus placebo. The TCR comes from a person between 18 and 65 years old who received the Ad26.COV2.S COVID-19 vaccine or a placebo. CDR3 in amino acids: CASSRLTSYNEQFF. The CDR3 coding sequence is TGTGCCAGTAGTCGACTTACCAGTTACAATGAGCAGTTCTTC.